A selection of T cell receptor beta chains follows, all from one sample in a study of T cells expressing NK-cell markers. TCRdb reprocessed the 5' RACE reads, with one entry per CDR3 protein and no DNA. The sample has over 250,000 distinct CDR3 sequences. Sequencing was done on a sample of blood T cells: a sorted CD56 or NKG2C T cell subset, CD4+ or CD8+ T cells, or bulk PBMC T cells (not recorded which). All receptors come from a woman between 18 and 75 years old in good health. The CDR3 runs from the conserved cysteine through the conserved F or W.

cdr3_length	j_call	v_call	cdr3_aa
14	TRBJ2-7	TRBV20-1	CSASRPAGSYEQYF
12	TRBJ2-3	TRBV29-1	CSVSQGTDTQYF
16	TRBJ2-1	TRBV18	CASSPPLPTTYNEQFF
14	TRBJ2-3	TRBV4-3	CASSQEGGRRTQYF
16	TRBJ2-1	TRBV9	CASSVEGSGAYNEQFF
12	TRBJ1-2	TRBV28	CASTPPIGGYTF
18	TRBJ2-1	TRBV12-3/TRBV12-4	CASSGSTSGRAAYNEQFF
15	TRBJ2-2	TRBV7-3	CASSETSGSGGELFF
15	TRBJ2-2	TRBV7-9	CASSPVRGNTGELFF
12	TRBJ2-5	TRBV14	CASSIVQETQYF
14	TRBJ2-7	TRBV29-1	CSVVDGQGALEQYF
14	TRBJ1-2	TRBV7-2	CASTPTGTRDGYTF
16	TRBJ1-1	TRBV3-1	CASSLGQTTSDTEAFF
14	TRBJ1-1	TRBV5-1	CASSLGQANTEAFF
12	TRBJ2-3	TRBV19	CASSRGTDTQYF
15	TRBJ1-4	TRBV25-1	CASRTTGPTNEKLFF
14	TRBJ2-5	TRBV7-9	CARGPIILQETQYF
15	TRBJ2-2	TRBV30	CAWNLPGTGTGELFF
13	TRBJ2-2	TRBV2	CASRTQNTGELFF
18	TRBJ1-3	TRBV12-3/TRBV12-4	CASTPPETGPSSGNTIYF
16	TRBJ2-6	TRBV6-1	CASDEQGGLGANVLTF
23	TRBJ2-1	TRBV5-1	CASSLVWGSSGVLGRAPKNEQFF
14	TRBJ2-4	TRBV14	CASSHFNRENIQYF
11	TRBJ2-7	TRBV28	CASTDVYEQYF
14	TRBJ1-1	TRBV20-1	CSARTVGPNTEAFF
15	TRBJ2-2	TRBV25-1	CASSEWTSSTGELFF
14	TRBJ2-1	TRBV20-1	CSAKRTSGYNEQFF
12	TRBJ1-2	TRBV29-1	CSGATGSYGYTF
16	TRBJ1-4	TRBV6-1	CASRRGTGGANEKLFF
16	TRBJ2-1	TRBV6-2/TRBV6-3	CASLSKGGATYNEQFF
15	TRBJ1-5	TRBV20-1	CSARARGIGNQPQHF